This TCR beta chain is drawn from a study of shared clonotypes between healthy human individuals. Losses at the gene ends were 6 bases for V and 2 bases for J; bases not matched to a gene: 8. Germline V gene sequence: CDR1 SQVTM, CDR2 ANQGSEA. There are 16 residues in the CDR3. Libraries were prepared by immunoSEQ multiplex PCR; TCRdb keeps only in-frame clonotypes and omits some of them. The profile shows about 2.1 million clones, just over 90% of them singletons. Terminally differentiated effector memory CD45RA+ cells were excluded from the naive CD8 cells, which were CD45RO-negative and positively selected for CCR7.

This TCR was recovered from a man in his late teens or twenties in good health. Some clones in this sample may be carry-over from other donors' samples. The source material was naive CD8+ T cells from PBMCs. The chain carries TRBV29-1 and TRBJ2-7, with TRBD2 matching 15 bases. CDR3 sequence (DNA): TGCAGCGTCAATGGACTAGCGGGAGGGTCGACCTACGAGCAGTACTTC. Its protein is CSVNGLAGGSTYEQYF.